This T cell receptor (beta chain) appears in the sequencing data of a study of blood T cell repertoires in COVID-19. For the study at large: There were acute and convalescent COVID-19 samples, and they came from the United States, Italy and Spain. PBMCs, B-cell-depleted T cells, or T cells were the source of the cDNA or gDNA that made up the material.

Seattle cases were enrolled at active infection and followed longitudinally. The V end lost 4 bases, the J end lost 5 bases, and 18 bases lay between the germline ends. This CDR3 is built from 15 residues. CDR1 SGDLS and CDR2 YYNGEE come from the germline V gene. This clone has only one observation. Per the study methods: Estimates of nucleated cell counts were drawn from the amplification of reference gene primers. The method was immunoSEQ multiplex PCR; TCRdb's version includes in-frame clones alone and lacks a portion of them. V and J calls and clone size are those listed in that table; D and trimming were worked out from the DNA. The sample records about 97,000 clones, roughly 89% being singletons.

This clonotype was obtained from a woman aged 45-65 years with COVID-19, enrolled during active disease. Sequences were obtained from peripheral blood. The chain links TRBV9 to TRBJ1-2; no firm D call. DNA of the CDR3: TGTGCCAGCAGCCCCAGCCCCGACGGGTGGTATGGCTACACCTTC. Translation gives CASSPSPDGWYGYTF.